This T cell receptor (beta chain) is from a study of metastatic and nonmetastatic thyroid tumors. As for the study in general: A comparison of repertoires was made across blood and tumor or nodule tissue from malignant and benign thyroid patients. Study-level results: It was reported that TCR beta diversity was significantly higher in malignant thyroid tumors than benign nodules, in blood and tumor.

In its sample, this clone was seen many times. Its antigen remains unknown. Germline V CDR1 and CDR2: SEHNR, FQNEAQ (reference sequence). The V and J ends lost 5 bases and 8 bases respectively, with 12 bases between them. The CDR3 extends over 13 amino acids. In the study's own analysis: Using the CDR3 differences seen across clinicopathological groups, the authors built a distant-metastasis classifier for papillary thyroid cancer, which was meant to discriminate distant-metastatic patients. TCRdb reprocessed the PCR reads using MiXCR. These V and J calls derive from TCRdb rather than the authors' analysis. The data contain 25,000 to 30,000 clones, around a sixth of them singletons. No treatment had been given to any patient before thyroid surgery.

The genes are TRBV7-9 and TRBJ1-4, with a possible D match to TRBD1 (5 bases). The origin of this receptor is a male donor with papillary thyroid cancer or a benign thyroid nodule (not recorded which). Some clones in this sample may be carry-over from other donors' samples. Material for sequencing was blood. The DNA for the CDR3 is TGTGCCAGCAGCGAGACAGCACTAGAAAAACTGTTTTTT. This gives the protein CASSETALEKLFF.